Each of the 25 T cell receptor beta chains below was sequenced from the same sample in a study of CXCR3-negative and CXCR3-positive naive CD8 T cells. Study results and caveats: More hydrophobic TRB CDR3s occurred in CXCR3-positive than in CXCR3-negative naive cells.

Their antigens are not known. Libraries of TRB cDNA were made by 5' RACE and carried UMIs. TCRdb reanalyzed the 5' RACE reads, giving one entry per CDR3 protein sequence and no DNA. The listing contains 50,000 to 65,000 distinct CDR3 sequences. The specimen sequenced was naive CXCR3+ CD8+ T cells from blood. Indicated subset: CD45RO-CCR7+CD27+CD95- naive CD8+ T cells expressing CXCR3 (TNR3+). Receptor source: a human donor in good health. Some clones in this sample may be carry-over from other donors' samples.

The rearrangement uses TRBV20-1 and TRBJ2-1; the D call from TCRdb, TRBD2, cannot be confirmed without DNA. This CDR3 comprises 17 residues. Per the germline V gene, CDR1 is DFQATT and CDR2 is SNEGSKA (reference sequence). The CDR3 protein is CSARDLAGTPSYNEQFF.

CDR3 amino acids: CASYSSRDREFSGANVLTF. The chain recombines TRBV10-1 with TRBJ2-6; lacking DNA, the TRBD1 call made by TCRdb goes unchecked. Looked up from germline, CDR1 is WNHNN and CDR2 is SYGVQD (reference sequence). CDR3 length equals 19 residues.

The CDR3 spells CASSQDTAETFYNSPLHF. The gene calls are TRBV4-3 and TRBJ1-6. Germline CDR1 and CDR2: LGHNA and YSLEER. The CDR3 length is 18 residues.

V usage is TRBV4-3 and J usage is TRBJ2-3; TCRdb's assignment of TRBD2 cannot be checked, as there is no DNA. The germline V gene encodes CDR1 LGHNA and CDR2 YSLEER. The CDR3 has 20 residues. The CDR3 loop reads CASSPAPASSGDSSTDTQYF.

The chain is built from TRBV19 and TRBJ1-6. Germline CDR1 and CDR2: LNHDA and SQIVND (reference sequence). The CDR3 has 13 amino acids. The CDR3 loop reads CASRSSYNSPLHF.

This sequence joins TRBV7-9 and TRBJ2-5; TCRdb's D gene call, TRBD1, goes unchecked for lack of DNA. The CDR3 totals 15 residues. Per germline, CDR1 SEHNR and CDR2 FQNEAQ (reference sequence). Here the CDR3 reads CASSLPWTGLETQYF.

This chain's CDR3 is CASSFDSGQETQYF. The J gene is TRBJ2-5, the V gene TRBV7-6; TCRdb reports TRBD1, a call that lacks DNA to check it against. The germline V gene encodes CDR1 SGHVS and CDR2 FNYEAQ. The CDR3 contains 14 residues.

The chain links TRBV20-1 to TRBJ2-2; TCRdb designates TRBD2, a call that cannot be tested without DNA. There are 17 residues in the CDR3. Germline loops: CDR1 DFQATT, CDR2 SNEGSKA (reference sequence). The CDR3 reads CSARARGVGQYTGELFF.

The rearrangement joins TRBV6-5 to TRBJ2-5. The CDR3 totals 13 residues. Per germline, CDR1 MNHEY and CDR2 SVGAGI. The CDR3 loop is CASSSGSKETQYF.

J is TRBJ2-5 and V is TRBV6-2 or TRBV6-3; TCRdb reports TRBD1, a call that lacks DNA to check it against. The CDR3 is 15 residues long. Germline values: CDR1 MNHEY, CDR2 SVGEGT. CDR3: CASSQFRGPGETQYF.

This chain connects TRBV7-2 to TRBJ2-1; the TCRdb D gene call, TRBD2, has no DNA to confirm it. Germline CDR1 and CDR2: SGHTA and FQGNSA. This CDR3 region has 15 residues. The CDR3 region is CASSLDRVYIGEQFF.

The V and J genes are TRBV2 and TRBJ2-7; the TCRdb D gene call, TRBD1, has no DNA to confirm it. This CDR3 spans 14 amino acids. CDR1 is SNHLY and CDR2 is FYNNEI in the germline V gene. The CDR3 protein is CASSRTGSSYEQYF.

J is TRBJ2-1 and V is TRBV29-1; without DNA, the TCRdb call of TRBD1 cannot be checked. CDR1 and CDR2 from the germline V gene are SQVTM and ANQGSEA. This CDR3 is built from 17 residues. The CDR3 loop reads CSTVGTEFHPNYNEQFF.

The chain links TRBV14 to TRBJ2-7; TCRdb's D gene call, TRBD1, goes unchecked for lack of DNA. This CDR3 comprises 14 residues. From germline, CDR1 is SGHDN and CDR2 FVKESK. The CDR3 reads CASSPRTGPYEQYF.

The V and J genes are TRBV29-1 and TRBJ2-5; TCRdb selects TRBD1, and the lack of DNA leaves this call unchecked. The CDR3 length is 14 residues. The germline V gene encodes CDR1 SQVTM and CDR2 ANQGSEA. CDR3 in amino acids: CSVEERGGWETQYF. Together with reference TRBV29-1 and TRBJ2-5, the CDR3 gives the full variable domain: SAVISQKPSRDICQRGTSLTIQCQVDSQVTMMFWYRQQPGQSLTLIATANQGSEATYESGFVIDKFPISRPNLTFSTLTVSNMSPEDSSIYLCSVEERGGWETQYFGPGTRLLVL.

The CDR3 spells CSVLTRPNYGYTF. This chain connects TRBV29-1 to TRBJ1-2. Germline-derived CDR1 and CDR2 are SQVTM and ANQGSEA. This CDR3 contains 13 residues. Combining the CDR3 with reference TRBV29-1 and TRBJ1-2 gives the whole variable domain SAVISQKPSRDICQRGTSLTIQCQVDSQVTMMFWYRQQPGQSLTLIATANQGSEATYESGFVIDKFPISRPNLTFSTLTVSNMSPEDSSIYLCSVLTRPNYGYTFGSGTRLTVV.

The CDR3 sequence is CSVVSGTSGTDTQYF. The rearrangement links TRBV29-1 to TRBJ2-3; TCRdb lists TRBD2, though no DNA is available to test this call. This CDR3 is built from 15 residues. CDR1 is SQVTM, CDR2 ANQGSEA, per germline.

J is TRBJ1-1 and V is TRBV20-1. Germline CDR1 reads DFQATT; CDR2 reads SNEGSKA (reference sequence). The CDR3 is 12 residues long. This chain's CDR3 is CSARDIGGEAFF.

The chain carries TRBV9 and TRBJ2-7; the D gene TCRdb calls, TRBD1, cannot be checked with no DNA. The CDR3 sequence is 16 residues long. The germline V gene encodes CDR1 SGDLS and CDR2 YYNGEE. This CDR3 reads CASSVGEADRAYEQYF.

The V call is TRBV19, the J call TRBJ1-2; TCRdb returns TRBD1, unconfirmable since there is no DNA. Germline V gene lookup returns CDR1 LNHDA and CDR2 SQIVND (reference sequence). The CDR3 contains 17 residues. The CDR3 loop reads CASSIDSSHGQGGGYTF.

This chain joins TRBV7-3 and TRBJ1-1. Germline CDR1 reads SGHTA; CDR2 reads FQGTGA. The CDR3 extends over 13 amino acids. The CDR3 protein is CASSWEVNTEAFF.

CDR3 residues: CASSLALQGSYEQYF. The chain links TRBV7-6 to TRBJ2-7; no DNA is available, so the TRBD1 call from TCRdb remains unchecked. The CDR3 is 15 residues long. Germline V gives CDR1 SGHVS, CDR2 FNYEAQ.

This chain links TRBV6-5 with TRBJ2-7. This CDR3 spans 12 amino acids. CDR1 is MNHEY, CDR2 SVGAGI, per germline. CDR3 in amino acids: CASSDGSYEQYF.

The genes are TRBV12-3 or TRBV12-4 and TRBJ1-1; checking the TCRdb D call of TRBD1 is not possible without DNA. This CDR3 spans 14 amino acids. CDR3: CASTPGGANTEAFF.

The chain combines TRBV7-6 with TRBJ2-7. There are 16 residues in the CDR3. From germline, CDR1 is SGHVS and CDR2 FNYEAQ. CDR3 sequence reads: CASSPMGTGSSYEQYF.